The T cell receptor (beta chain) under discussion was sequenced for a study of T cell repertoires in cytomegalovirus infection. Background on the study: Indications of both CMV infection and matching HLA type were provided by public TCR beta signatures. Points from the study as a whole: The ex vivo response was dominated by HLA-C-restricted CMV-specific TCR beta clonotypes. Summed frequency of public TCR beta families distinguished CMV carriers with the relevant HLA.

TCRdb called the reads again in MiXCR, with one record for every CDR3 protein. Of 200,000 or so distinct CDR3 sequences listed, roughly 30% are singletons. As to this clonotype: The antigen is not known.

The sequenced sample consisted of PBMCs. The clonotype was recovered from a human donor in good health (CMV status not recorded). Some clones in this sample may be carry-over from other donors' samples.

The CDR3, as DNA: TGTGCCAGCAGCTTGCTTGCGGACGATAGCAATCAGCCCCAGCATTTT. Its translation is CASSLLADDSNQPQHF. The chain employs TRBV5-6 and TRBJ1-5; no reliable D call. Trimming removed 1 base from V and 0 bases from J, with 11 bases in between. CDR1 is SGHDT, CDR2 YYEEEE, per germline. The CDR3 is 16 amino acids.